The 12 T cell receptor beta chains given below trace back to one sample, sequenced in a study of blood T cells in healthy people across ages. Together with a sample-barcoded 5' primer, a J-beta primer mix was included in a second PCR lasting about 7 to 11 cycles. TCRdb called the 5' RACE reads again in MiXCR, with one record for every CDR3 protein. The table has about 680,000 distinct CDR3 sequences, around 48% seen once. Sequencing was carried out using blood. The receptor set was obtained from a woman aged 55-75 years in good health.

Ten or more counts support this clonotype. V is TRBV15 and J is TRBJ2-4; D is uncertain. The CDR3 sequence is 14 residues long. V dropped 3 bases and J dropped 3 bases, with 9 bases sitting between them. CDR1 is LNHNV and CDR2 is YYDKDF in the germline V gene (reference sequence). The CDR3 region is CATSSAFGKNIQYF. The DNA of the CDR3 is TGTGCCACCAGCAGCGCGTTTGGCAAAAACATTCAGTACTTC.

The chain's CDR3 is CAIRRQGDTGELFF. DNA for the CDR3: TGTGCCATCAGAAGACAGGGAGACACCGGGGAGCTGTTTTTT. The rearrangement joins TRBV10-3 to TRBJ2-2; 7 bases agree with TRBD1. Unmatched junction bases numbered 4, after V lost 6 bases and J lost 3 bases. This CDR3 has 14 residues. CDR1 ENHRY and CDR2 SYGVKD come from the germline V gene.

This chain uses TRBV4-3 with TRBJ2-7, with 7 bases identical to TRBD2. Germline V gives CDR1 LGHNA, CDR2 YSLEER. CDR3 length equals 13 residues. V was pared by 3 bases and J by 4 bases, with 3 bases of the junction left unmatched. CDR3 nucleotide sequence: TGCGCCAGCAGCCACAGGGAGGGGTACGAGCAGTACTTC. This translates into CASSHREGYEQYF.

The CDR3 nucleotides read TGTGCCAGCAGAACCCCCGGGACCCAGTACTTC. Encoded protein: CASRTPGTQYF. This rearrangement joins TRBV2 to TRBJ2-5; D is uncertain. The CDR3 consists of 11 residues. Germline-derived CDR1 and CDR2 are SNHLY and FYNNEI. V was trimmed by 6 bases and J by 7 bases, leaving 9 bases between them.

The chain links TRBV5-5 to TRBJ2-1; TRBD1 agrees at 8 bases. Near its end, the DNA agrees better with TRBJ2-7, so the J call may be wrong. CDR3 length equals 14 residues. The V gene's germline CDR1 is SGHKS and CDR2 YYEKEE (reference sequence). The CDR3 region is CASSLEQGGREQYF. The CDR3 region has the DNA TGTGCCAGCAGCTTGGAACAGGGGGGTCGGGAGCAGTACTTC.

This chain links TRBV20-1 with TRBJ2-7, with 9 positions matching TRBD2. The J call is in doubt because the DNA end fits TRBJ2-5 better. This CDR3 region has 13 residues. The germline V gene has CDR1 DFQATT and CDR2 SNEGSKA (reference sequence). CDR3 sequence (DNA): TGCAGTGCTAGACGAGCGGGAGGAGAGACCCAGTACTTC. It is translated as CSARRAGGETQYF.

J is TRBJ2-5 and V is TRBV7-2; D is possibly TRBD2 (5 bases). The J call is doubtful: the DNA matches TRBJ2-7 better. This CDR3 comprises 14 residues. Germline values: CDR1 SGHTA, CDR2 FQGNSA. CDR3 DNA: TGTGCCAGCAGCCGCTCTAGCAGAAACTACGAGCAGTACTTC. As protein: CASSRSSRNYEQYF.

V is TRBV4-2 and J is TRBJ2-1; D possibly corresponds to TRBD2 (5 bases). Germline V gene sequence: CDR1 LGHNA, CDR2 YNFKEQ. The V gene lost 0 bases and the J gene lost 3 bases, with 12 bases spanning the gap. The CDR3 loop spans 16 amino acids. The CDR3 DNA follows: TGTGCCAGCAGCCAAGATTATTTCGGGAACTACAATGAGCAGTTCTTC. Translating it yields CASSQDYFGNYNEQFF.

CDR3 nucleotides: TGCGCCAGCAGTTCCACACAGGGGGCGCGAGAGACCCAGTACTTC. Its translation is CASSSTQGARETQYF. This chain joins TRBV5-1 and TRBJ2-5; 9 bases map to TRBD1. CDR1 is SGHRS, CDR2 YFSETQ, per germline. The V gene end was trimmed by 5 bases and the J gene end by 4 bases; junction bases not matched to a gene: 9. The CDR3 contains 15 residues.

In this sample, this clonotype turned up a few times. The rearrangement uses TRBV7-9 and TRBJ2-1, with 9 bases matching TRBD2. J was trimmed by 8 bases and V by 3 bases; bases with no gene match: 8. Germline V gene lookup returns CDR1 SEHNR and CDR2 FQNEAQ (reference sequence). The length of the CDR3 is 15 residues. In DNA form, the CDR3 reads TGTGCCAGCAGCTTGGATAGCGGGAGTGTAGATGAGCAGTTCTTC. This translates into CASSLDSGSVDEQFF.

V and J are TRBV27 and TRBJ1-4; the match to TRBD1 covers 9 bases. J gave up 7 bases and V 3 bases, and 12 bases lay outside the gene matches. Germline V lookup: CDR1 MNHEY, CDR2 SMNVEV (reference sequence). This CDR3 has 17 residues. The chain's CDR3 is CASSFSPPDRGREKLFF. Written as DNA, the CDR3 is TGTGCCAGCAGTTTTTCCCCCCCGGACAGGGGACGTGAAAAACTGTTTTTT.

J is TRBJ2-7 and V is TRBV29-1; D gene ambiguous. There are 12 residues in the CDR3. The V end was cut by 5 bases, the J end by 7 bases, with 15 bases between. Per the germline V gene, CDR1 is SQVTM and CDR2 is ANQGSEA. The chain's CDR3 is CSVRSSPEEQYF. The CDR3 bases are TGCAGCGTTAGATCAAGCCCGGAGGAGCAGTACTTC.